The clone carrying this TCR beta chain was found a few times. Its cognate antigen is unknown. CDR1 is LNHDA, CDR2 SQIVND, per germline (reference sequence). The CDR3 runs 11 residues. Trimming took 4 bases from V and 6 from J, leaving 7 bases between them. The data were obtained in a study of cytomegalovirus exposure and HLA in healthy donors. Study-wide background: About 200 million T cells yielded some 120 million unique TCR beta sequences in earlier analysis. Study-level findings and limits: A later analysis reported that several of the most significant clusters appeared to be linked to common viral pathogens, among them Epstein-Barr virus. In vitro data verified a few CMV-associated chains as specific for CMV antigens.

The PCR used 60 Vbeta and 13 Jbeta primers. This table comes from immunoSEQ multiplex PCR, and its TCRdb copy is limited to in-frame clones, with some not included. The sample lists some 130,000 clones, 80% seen once, with roughly 2.4% in the top ten. J is TRBJ2-7 and V is TRBV19; tentative D call: TRBD2 (6 bases). The specimen sequenced was PBMCs. The sequence came from a man aged 25-45 years in good health and CMV-seronegative. CDR3 loop: CASSTGVEQYF. As DNA, the CDR3 is TGTGCCAGTAGTACGGGGGTCGAGCAGTACTTC.